The T cell receptor (beta chain) described here comes from a study of CD8+ T cells in alopecia areata. It was cDNA, reverse transcribed from extracted RNA, that served as the sequencing template. The data were produced by immunoSEQ multiplex PCR, yet TCRdb's version contains in-frame clones alone and is incomplete. In the table there are fewer than 200,000 clones, less than 75% of which are singletons. The germline V gene encodes CDR1 SEHNR and CDR2 FQNEAQ (reference sequence). The CDR3 extends over 15 amino acids. The V gene end was trimmed by 1 base and the J gene end by 2 bases; junction bases not matched to a gene: 3. This clone was detected a few times.

This receptor was taken from a human donor with alopecia areata. Sequences were derived from CD8+ T cells sorted from blood, sampled at week 0. The chain joins TRBV7-9 to TRBJ1-1, with 8 bases aligning to TRBD1. The CDR3 sequence is CASSLVGTGNTEAFF. DNA of the CDR3: TGTGCCAGCAGCTTAGTCGGGACAGGTAACACTGAAGCTTTCTTT.